The clone carrying this T cell receptor (beta chain) was counted many times. Its antigen is currently unknown. The data originate from a study of breast tumors, draining lymph nodes, adjacent tissues. TCRdb reprocessed the multiplex PCR reads via MiXCR and lists one record per CDR3 protein. The profile shows fewer than 200,000 distinct CDR3 sequences, 25% to 40% of them singletons. General observations from the study: That most tumor T cells come from lymph nodes remained unproven.

Samples came from axillary lymph nodes draining the breast cancer. The CDR3 is 15 amino acids. Looked up from germline, CDR1 is MNHEY and CDR2 is SVGAGI. With 0 bases removed from V and 0 bases from J, the gap between germline ends came to 9 bases. The sequence came from a female donor with breast cancer. Some clones in this sample may be carry-over from other donors' samples. The V call is TRBV6-5, the J call TRBJ2-7; D may correspond to TRBD1 or TRBD2 (5 bases each). What was sequenced was axillary lymph node tissue. CDR3 DNA: TGTGCCAGCAGTTACTCCGGGACGTACTCCTACGAGCAGTACTTC. It encodes CASSYSGTYSYEQYF.